The clone carrying this T cell receptor (beta chain) was picked up many times. This entry belongs to a study of T cell repertoires in cytomegalovirus infection. Via MiXCR, TCRdb re-called the reads, giving one row per CDR3 protein. The sample consists of 400,000 or so distinct CDR3 sequences, 15% to 20% of them appearing once. The specimen was PBMCs. This TCR was recovered from a human donor in good health (CMV status not recorded). Some clones in this sample may be carry-over from other donors' samples.

The CDR3 DNA sequence: TGTGCCAGCAGCGGTGGGAGCCGCCAAGAGACCCAGTACTTC. The encoded protein is CASSGGSRQETQYF. This sequence joins TRBV7-2 and TRBJ2-5; perhaps TRBD2 as D (5 bases). The CDR3 consists of 14 residues. V was cut by 5 bases and J by 1 base, with 11 bases left in between. Germline V gene data show CDR1 as SGHTA and CDR2 as FQGNSA.